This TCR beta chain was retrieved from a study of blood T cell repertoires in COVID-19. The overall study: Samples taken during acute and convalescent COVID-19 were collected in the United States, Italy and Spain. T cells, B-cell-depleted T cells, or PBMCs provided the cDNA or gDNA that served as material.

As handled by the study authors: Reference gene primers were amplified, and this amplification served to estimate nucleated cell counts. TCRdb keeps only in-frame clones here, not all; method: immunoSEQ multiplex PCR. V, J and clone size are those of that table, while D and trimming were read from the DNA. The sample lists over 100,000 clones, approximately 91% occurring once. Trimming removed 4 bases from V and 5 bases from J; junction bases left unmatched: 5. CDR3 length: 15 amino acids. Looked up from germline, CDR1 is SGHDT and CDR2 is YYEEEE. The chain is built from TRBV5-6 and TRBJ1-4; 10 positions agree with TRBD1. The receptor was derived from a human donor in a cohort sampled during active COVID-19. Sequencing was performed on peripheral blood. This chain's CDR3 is CASSGWTGGNEKLFF. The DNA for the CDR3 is TGTGCCAGCAGCGGGTGGACAGGGGGGAATGAAAAACTGTTTTTT.